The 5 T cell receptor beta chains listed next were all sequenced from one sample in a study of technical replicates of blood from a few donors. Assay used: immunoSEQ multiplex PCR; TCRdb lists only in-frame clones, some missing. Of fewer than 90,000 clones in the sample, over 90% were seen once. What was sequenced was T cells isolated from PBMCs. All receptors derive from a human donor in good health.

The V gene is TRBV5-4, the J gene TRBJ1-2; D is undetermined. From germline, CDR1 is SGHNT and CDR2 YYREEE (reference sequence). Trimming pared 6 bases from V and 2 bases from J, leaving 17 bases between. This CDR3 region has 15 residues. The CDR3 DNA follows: TGTGCCAGCACCCCGCGGGTATACGAAAACTATGGCTACACCTTC. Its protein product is CASTPRVYENYGYTF.

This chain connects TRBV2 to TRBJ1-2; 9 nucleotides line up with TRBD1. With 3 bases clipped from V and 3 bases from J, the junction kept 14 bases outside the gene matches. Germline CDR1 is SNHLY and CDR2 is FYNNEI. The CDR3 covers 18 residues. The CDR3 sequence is CASSDGGTGTSSHYGYTF. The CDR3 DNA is TGTGCCAGCAGTGATGGGGGGACAGGGACGTCCTCCCACTATGGCTACACCTTC.

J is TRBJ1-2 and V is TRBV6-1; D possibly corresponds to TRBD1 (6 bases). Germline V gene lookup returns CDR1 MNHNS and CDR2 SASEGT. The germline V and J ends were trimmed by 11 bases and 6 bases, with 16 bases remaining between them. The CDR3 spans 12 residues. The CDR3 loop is CAVLTGQDGYTF. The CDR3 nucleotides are TGTGCCGTCCTGACAGGTCAGGATGGCTACACCTTC.

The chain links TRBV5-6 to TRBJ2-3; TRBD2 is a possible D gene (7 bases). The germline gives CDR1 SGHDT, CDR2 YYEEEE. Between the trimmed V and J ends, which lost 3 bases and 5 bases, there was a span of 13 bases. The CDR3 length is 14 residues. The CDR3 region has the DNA TGTGCCAGCAGCTCTGGGGGGGGCCTAGATACGCAGTATTTT. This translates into CASSSGGGLDTQYF.

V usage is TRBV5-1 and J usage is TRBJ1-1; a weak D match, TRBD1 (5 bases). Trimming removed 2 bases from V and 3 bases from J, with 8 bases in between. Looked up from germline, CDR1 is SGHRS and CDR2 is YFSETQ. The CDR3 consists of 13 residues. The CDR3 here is CASSFGADTEAFF. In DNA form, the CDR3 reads TGCGCCAGCAGCTTTGGGGCGGACACTGAAGCTTTCTTT.